This is a list of T cell receptor beta chains from one sample in a study of neurological immune-mediated disorders. TCRdb analysed the 5' RACE reads with MiXCR anew, one entry per CDR3 protein. The top ten clones hold approximately 2.6% of a sample with roughly 70,000 distinct CDR3 sequences, 4% to 6% of them seen once. Sequencing was done on a sample of PBMCs. These receptors were obtained from a woman in her thirties with multiple sclerosis. The CDR3 runs from the conserved cysteine through the conserved F or W. A D gene is named only where the DNA matches it firmly. Expanded clones are given a class, and other clones once, few, many or no size at all.

.,TRBV28,.,TRBJ2-7,CASRSGPTSSYEQYF,TGTGCCAGCAGGTCGGGACCGACGAGCTCCTACGAGCAGTACTTC
.,TRBV20-1,many,TRBJ1-2,CSARPKEGGYTF,TGCAGTGCTAGACCCAAGGAGGGGGGCTACACCTTC
.,TRBV18,many,TRBJ1-1,CASSRDWNTEAFF,TGTGCCAGCTCCCGGGACTGGAACACTGAAGCTTTCTTT
.,TRBV5-1,few,TRBJ2-2,CASSLNEGPNTGELFF,TGCGCCAGCAGCTTAAACGAGGGGCCGAACACCGGGGAGCTGTTTTTT
TRBD1,TRBV5-1,many,TRBJ1-4,CASSTGQNNEKLFF,TGCGCCAGCAGCACGGGACAGAATAATGAAAAACTGTTTTTT
.,TRBV20-1,.,TRBJ1-1,CSASVQGEGTEAFF,TGCAGTGCTAGTGTACAGGGAGAGGGCACTGAAGCTTTCTTT
.,TRBV6-6,many,TRBJ2-5,CASSPPRQETQYF,TGTGCCAGCAGTCCCCCGAGGCAAGAGACCCAGTACTTC
.,TRBV7-2,few,TRBJ2-3,CASGAGASTDTQYF,TGTGCCAGCGGGGCGGGGGCTAGCACAGATACGCAGTATTTT
TRBD1,TRBV6-5,.,TRBJ2-3,CASSSIGTGGDTQYF,TGTGCCAGCAGCTCGATTGGGACAGGGGGAGATACGCAGTATTTT
.,TRBV7-9,many,TRBJ1-2,CASSLKGDGYTF,TGTGCCAGCAGCTTGAAAGGGGATGGCTACACCTTC
.,TRBV12-3/TRBV12-4,many,TRBJ2-1,CASSLSGNEQFF,TGTGCCAGCAGTTTATCGGGGAATGAGCAGTTCTTC
.,TRBV27,few,TRBJ2-1,CASSLLGAQHNEQFF,TGTGCCAGCAGTTTATTGGGGGCCCAACACAATGAGCAGTTCTTC
.,TRBV7-9,many,TRBJ2-1,CASSFQDEQFF,TGTGCCAGCAGCTTCCAGGATGAGCAGTTCTTC
TRBD2,TRBV5-1,many,TRBJ2-5,CASSAAITLSGGMKETQYF,TGCGCCAGCAGCGCTGCAATCACTCTTAGCGGGGGCATGAAAGAGACCCAGTACTTC
.,TRBV7-8,.,TRBJ1-5,CASRLGASNQPQNF,TGTGCCAGCAGACTCGGGGCTAGCAATCAGCCCCAGAATTTT
TRBD2,TRBV7-2,few,TRBJ2-3,CASSPGSALAGGPSDTQYF,TGTGCCAGCAGCCCGGGATCGGCTCTAGCGGGGGGGCCTTCAGATACGCAGTATTTT
.,TRBV10-3,many,TRBJ2-5,CAISQGDLRETQYF,TGTGCCATCAGTCAAGGGGACCTTCGAGAGACCCAGTACTTC
.,TRBV4-1,.,TRBJ1-5,CASSQVPDQPQNF,TGCGCCAGCAGCCAAGTCCCTGATCAGCCCCAGAATTTT
TRBD2,TRBV7-2,.,TRBJ2-4,CASSPRTSGLAKNIQYF,TGTGCCAGCAGCCCTAGGACTAGCGGGTTAGCCAAAAACATTCAGTACTTC
.,TRBV5-1,many,TRBJ1-2,CASSRGAADYGYTF,TGCGCCAGCAGTCGGGGAGCCGCGGACTATGGCTACACCTTC
.,TRBV7-9,many,TRBJ2-5,CASSSQDLGHQTQYF,TGTGCCAGCAGCTCCCAGGACTTGGGGCATCAGACCCAGTACTTC
TRBD2,TRBV7-2,many,TRBJ2-1,CASSFRLAGGPLRNEQFF,TGTGCCAGCAGCTTTAGACTAGCGGGGGGGCCGCTTAGGAATGAGCAGTTCTTC
.,TRBV5-1,many,TRBJ1-2,CASSPLGDYGYTF,TGCGCCAGCAGCCCCCTTGGTGACTATGGCTACACCTTC
.,TRBV29-1,many,TRBJ1-4,CSVRDPTNEKLFF,TGCAGCGTTCGGGACCCAACTAATGAAAAACTGTTTTTT
.,TRBV20-1,.,TRBJ2-7,CSARVWDIGSYEQYF,TGCAGTGCTAGAGTGTGGGACATCGGCTCCTACGAGCAGTACTTC
TRBD2,TRBV5-1,many,TRBJ2-3,CASSFASGGLPDTQYF,TGCGCCAGCAGCTTCGCTAGCGGGGGGCTCCCAGATACGCAGTATTTT